This section outlines one T cell receptor (beta chain) sequence together with its context. Its antigen remains unknown. Treatment: roughly ten-day PBMC culture with coronavirus spike peptide pools or control peptides (ViraFEST assay). The positive PCR dates, which preceded the US Alpha, Beta and Delta variants, fell between March and December 2020. The germline V and J ends were trimmed by 2 bases and 6 bases, with 8 bases remaining between them. CDR3 size: 14 residues. Germline V CDR1 and CDR2: SGHTA, FQGNSA. This record belongs to a study of vaccination and CD4 T cells after COVID-19. On the study more broadly: Each participant was administered two doses of a vaccine, which was either BNT162b2 or mRNA-1273. Control cultures used a CEFX viral epitope pool, an HIV-1 Nef peptide pool, or no peptide.

The assay that was used to sequence DNA from cultured CD4+ T cells was the Oncomine TCR Beta short-read assay. TCRdb processed the PCR reads anew with MiXCR; each CDR3 protein has one entry. The repertoire holds about 12,000 distinct CDR3 sequences, with less than 55% as singletons. Sequencing was performed on CD4+ T cells from blood, cultured in vitro. This chain uses TRBV7-2 with TRBJ1-6; D call uncertain. The receptor's source is a human donor who had recovered from COVID-19. Here the CDR3 DNA reads TGTGCCAGCAGCTTAAATGCCGCTAATTCACCCCTCCACTTT. Amino acid sequence: CASSLNAANSPLHF.